Listed below are T cell receptor beta chains from one sample, sequenced in a study of CXCR3-negative and CXCR3-positive naive CD8 T cells. Reanalyzing the 5' RACE reads, TCRdb keeps one entry per CDR3 protein, without DNA. The sample includes under 45,000 distinct CDR3 sequences. Source material: memory CD8+ T cells from blood. These receptors came from a human donor in good health. Some clones in this sample may be carry-over from other donors' samples. Each CDR3 is given with its conserved first and last residue. Size is stated for part of the rows, as once, few or many counts, or as a class when the clone is expanded.

V,J,size,CDR3
TRBV20-1,TRBJ2-5,-,CSAREGSGGWETQYF
TRBV15,TRBJ2-2,-,CATSLTGSGTGELFF
TRBV28,TRBJ2-1,-,CASSLSSGGSEQFF
TRBV28,TRBJ2-7,-,CASSPSGPYREQYF
TRBV5-1,TRBJ1-1,-,CASSPGPGTEAWLTEAFF
TRBV7-9,TRBJ2-7,-,CASSLGDSRPSYEQYF
TRBV6-2/TRBV6-3,TRBJ1-1,-,CASNPNTGNTEAFF
TRBV29-1,TRBJ2-2,-,CSASQWVGKAGELFF
TRBV29-1,TRBJ2-5,-,CSVEDRGRGETQYF
TRBV27,TRBJ2-7,-,CASSLSGGTVTYEQYF
TRBV28,TRBJ1-2,-,CASSSTRGYYGYTF
TRBV4-2,TRBJ2-1,-,CASSPTSYNEQFF
TRBV7-6,TRBJ2-1,-,CASSLVMTGAYNEQFF
TRBV20-1,TRBJ1-2,medium-sized,CSARWLEYGYTF
TRBV10-3,TRBJ1-2,-,CASGQETNYGYTF
TRBV13,TRBJ2-1,-,CASSSLTFNEQFF
TRBV4-3,TRBJ2-2,-,CASSQDREFGTGELFF
TRBV4-2,TRBJ2-4,-,CASQGPSAKNIQYF
TRBV5-1,TRBJ1-2,-,CASSLILLDRDGYTF
TRBV6-6,TRBJ1-5,-,CASSYSMDSNSNQPQHF
TRBV6-2/TRBV6-3,TRBJ2-3,-,CASDLLAGGPDTQYF
TRBV24-1,TRBJ2-3,-,CATSDSGASGIKTDTQYF
TRBV7-9,TRBJ1-6,-,CASSSSTSQGRKSPLHF
TRBV28,TRBJ2-1,-,CASSLHSGRARGNEQFF
TRBV24-1,TRBJ2-2,-,CATSHGLGETGELFF
TRBV7-8,TRBJ2-4,-,CASSLGGGLLSENIQYF
TRBV21-1,TRBJ1-5,-,CASSNQVKGGQPQHF
TRBV28,TRBJ2-7,-,CASSLSGLEYF
TRBV7-2,TRBJ1-4,-,CASSTTGLHLINEKLFF
TRBV15,TRBJ2-1,-,CATGVGLSSNEQLF
TRBV28,TRBJ2-1,-,CASSLPPGELYNEQFF
TRBV28,TRBJ2-2,-,CASNPELRERGTGELFF
TRBV20-1,TRBJ2-7,-,CSARAGLSYEQYF
TRBV12-3/TRBV12-4,TRBJ2-1,-,CASSPPDNEQFF
TRBV2,TRBJ2-1,-,CASSGGKTVAIDNEQFF